This TCR beta chain was recovered during a study of cytomegalovirus exposure and HLA in healthy donors. Findings of the study overall: It is likely that the observed cluster of highly shared sequence variants was a sequencing artifact. Highest at DRB1 and lowest at HLA-C, TCR association rates differed among HLA loci in a later analysis. Association with HLA alleles at 0.05 false discovery rate was found for 16,951 TCR beta sequences in a later analysis.

The PCR had 60 Vbeta and 13 Jbeta primers. Using immunoSEQ multiplex PCR, the repertoire was profiled, and TCRdb retains in-frame clones only, with some absent. The sample has under 250,000 clones, over 75% seen once. This clone was seen a handful of times. Its antigen is currently unknown. All the people who gave samples were healthy bone marrow donors. The CDR3 covers 12 residues. Germline values: CDR1 SGHDN, CDR2 FVKESK. Trimming pared 6 bases from V and 10 bases from J, leaving 15 bases between. V usage is TRBV14 and J usage is TRBJ2-5; the D gene is possibly TRBD2 (7 bases). The clonotype originates from a male donor in good health and CMV-seronegative. Sequencing used PBMCs. The DNA for the CDR3 is TGTGCCAGCAGTCACGCGGGGGCCCACCAGTACTTC. It is translated as CASSHAGAHQYF.